Only a few counts were recorded for the clone carrying this TCR beta chain. The sample originates from a study of CD8+ T cells in alopecia areata. Extracted RNA was reverse transcribed, and the resulting cDNA served as sequencing template. The data were produced by immunoSEQ multiplex PCR, yet TCRdb's version contains in-frame clones alone and is incomplete. Of approximately 210,000 clones in the sample, 60% were seen once. This sample's treatment: oral pan-JAK inhibitor, 5-10 mg twice daily. Germline assignment: CDR1 SNHLY and CDR2 FYNNEI. The CDR3 has 14 amino acids. Trimming pared 0 bases from V and 5 bases from J, leaving 10 bases between.

The chain links TRBV2 to TRBJ1-2, with a possible D match to TRBD1 (5 bases). The TCR comes from a human donor with alopecia areata. Material: CD4+ T cells sorted from blood, obtained at week 24, from a patient treated with tofacitinib. As DNA, the CDR3 is TGTGCCAGCAGTGAAGCCGGGACGGAATATGGCTACACCTTC. This gives the protein CASSEAGTEYGYTF.